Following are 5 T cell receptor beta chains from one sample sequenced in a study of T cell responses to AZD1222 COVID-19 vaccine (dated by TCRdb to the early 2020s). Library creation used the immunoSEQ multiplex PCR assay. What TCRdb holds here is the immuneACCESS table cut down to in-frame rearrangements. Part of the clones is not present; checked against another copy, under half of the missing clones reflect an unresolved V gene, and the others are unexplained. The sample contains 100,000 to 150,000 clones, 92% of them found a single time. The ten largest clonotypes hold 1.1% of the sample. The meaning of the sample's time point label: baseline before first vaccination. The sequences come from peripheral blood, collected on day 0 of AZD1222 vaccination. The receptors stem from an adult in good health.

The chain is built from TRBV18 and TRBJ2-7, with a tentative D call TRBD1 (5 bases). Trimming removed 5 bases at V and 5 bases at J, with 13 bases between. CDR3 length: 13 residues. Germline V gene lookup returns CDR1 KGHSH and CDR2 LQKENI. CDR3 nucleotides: TGTGCCAGCTCAATGGGGCAGGTCAACGAGCAGTACTTC. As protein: CASSMGQVNEQYF. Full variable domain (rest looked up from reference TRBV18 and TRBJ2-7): NAGVMQNPRHLVRRRGQEARLRCSPMKGHSHVYWYRQLPEEGLKFMVYLQKENIIDESGMPKERFSAEFPKEGPSILRIQQVVRGDSAAYFCASSMGQVNEQYFGPGTRLTVT.

DNA of the CDR3: TGTGCCAGCAGCTTAATCCCAGACAGGGGAGGGGGCTACACCTTC. This codes for CASSLIPDRGGGYTF. The genes are TRBV7-3 and TRBJ1-2; TRBD1 agrees at 8 bases. Trimming cost V 1 base and J 8 bases; bases outside gene matches: 9. The CDR3 has 15 residues. Germline V gives CDR1 SGHTA, CDR2 FQGTGA.

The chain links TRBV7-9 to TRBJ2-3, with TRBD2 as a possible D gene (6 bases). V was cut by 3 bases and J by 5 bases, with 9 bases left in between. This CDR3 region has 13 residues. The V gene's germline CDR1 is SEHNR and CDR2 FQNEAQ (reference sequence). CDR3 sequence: CASSFQGLDTQYF. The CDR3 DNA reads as TGTGCCAGCAGCTTTCAGGGACTAGATACGCAGTATTTT.

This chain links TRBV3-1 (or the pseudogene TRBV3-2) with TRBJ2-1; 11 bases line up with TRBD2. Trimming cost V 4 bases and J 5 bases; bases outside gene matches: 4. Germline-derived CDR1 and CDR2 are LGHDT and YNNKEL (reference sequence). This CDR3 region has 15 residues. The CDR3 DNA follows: TGTGCCAGCAGCCCCGGGACTAGCGGTAACAATGAGCAGTTCTTC. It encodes CASSPGTSGNNEQFF.

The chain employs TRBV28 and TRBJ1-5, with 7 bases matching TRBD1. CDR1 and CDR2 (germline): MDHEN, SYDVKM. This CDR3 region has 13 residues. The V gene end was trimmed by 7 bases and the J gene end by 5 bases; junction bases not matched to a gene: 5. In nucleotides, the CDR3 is TGTGCCAGCACACAGGGGATCCATCAGCCCCAGCATTTT. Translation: CASTQGIHQPQHF.